These 12 T cell receptor beta chains were sequenced from one sample in a study of response to subunit inactivated influenza vaccine. Using its own MiXCR run on the RT-PCR reads, TCRdb lists one record per CDR3 protein. The data hold approximately 520,000 distinct CDR3 sequences, with 25% observed a single time. Material: CD4+ T cells sorted from PBMCs, obtained around 5 days after vaccination. The receptors here all came from a man aged 45-60 years who received an inactivated influenza vaccine.

The chain has TRBV6-5 and TRBJ2-1; D is possibly TRBD1 or TRBD2 (5 bases each). V lost 7 bases to trimming and J lost 9 bases, with 10 bases between them. Germline CDR1 reads MNHEY; CDR2 reads SVGAGI. The CDR3 loop spans 11 amino acids. The CDR3 spells CASTEGPEQFF. Written as DNA, the CDR3 is TGTGCCAGCACAGAGGGGCCTGAGCAGTTCTTC.

The chain carries TRBV15 and TRBJ2-2, with 8 bases that match TRBD2. CDR3 size: 17 residues. Germline V lookup: CDR1 LNHNV, CDR2 YYDKDF (reference sequence). After removal of 5 bases from V and 7 bases from J, the junction contained 15 bases not matched to a gene. CDR3: CATSLGVGGGKGGELFF. CDR3 DNA: TGTGCCACCAGCCTAGGAGTTGGCGGGGGGAAAGGCGGGGAGCTGTTTTTT.

About this clonotype: The junction differs from germline at one of its ends, possibly a read error. The chain joins TRBV12-3 or TRBV12-4 to TRBJ2-7; either TRBD1 or TRBD2 may supply D (5 bases each). This CDR3 has 17 amino acids. The CDR3 nucleotides read TGTGCCAGCACTTTAGGAGGAGGCAGGGCCCATATTTGGGAGCAGTACTTC. It encodes CASTLGGGRAHIWEQYF.

The genes are TRBV7-2 and TRBJ1-5; D gene ambiguous. Per the germline V gene, CDR1 is SGHTA and CDR2 is FQGNSA. Trimming cost V 1 base and J 4 bases, with 11 bases left between them. The CDR3 is 15 residues long. The CDR3 DNA reads TGTGCCAGCAGCTTAGATTATGCCGGGAATCAGCCCCAGCATTTT. Translated, it gives CASSLDYAGNQPQHF.

This clonotype was detected a few times. The chain combines TRBV11-2 with TRBJ2-7, with a possible D match to TRBD2 (6 bases). The CDR3 length is 15 residues. V lost 5 bases, J lost 4 bases, and 18 bases lay in between. Germline-derived CDR1 and CDR2 are SGHAT and FQNNGV. Here the CDR3 reads CASSPTPGVRYEQYF. Written as DNA, the CDR3 is TGTGCCAGCAGCCCCACGCCGGGGGTCCGGTACGAGCAGTACTTC.

The chain combines TRBV2 with TRBJ2-1; 12 nucleotides line up with TRBD2. Germline V gene sequence: CDR1 SNHLY, CDR2 FYNNEI. The CDR3 runs to 16 residues. The V gene end was trimmed by 4 bases and the J gene end by 6 bases; junction bases not matched to a gene: 7. The chain's CDR3 is CASSGASGRAGNEQFF. DNA for the CDR3: TGTGCCAGCAGTGGGGCTAGCGGGAGGGCTGGCAATGAGCAGTTCTTC.

CDR3 sequence: CASSLRRSSTDTQYF. The DNA of the CDR3 is TGTGCCAGCAGTTTAAGGCGGTCTAGCACAGATACGCAGTATTTT. The chain combines TRBV12-3 or TRBV12-4 with TRBJ2-3; no clear D. V lost 2 bases and J 0 bases, leaving 9 bases between the germline ends. The length of the CDR3 is 15 residues.

The sample holds a few counts of this clonotype. The rearrangement links TRBV5-1 to TRBJ2-5; the match to TRBD2 covers 10 bases. Trimming cost V 3 bases and J 4 bases; bases outside gene matches: 6. The CDR3 extends over 15 amino acids. Per germline, CDR1 SGHRS and CDR2 YFSETQ. Here the CDR3 reads CASSSGASGGETQYF. CDR3 sequence (DNA): TGCGCCAGCAGCTCAGGGGCTAGCGGGGGAGAGACCCAGTACTTC.

This clonotype has a handful of counts. The genes are TRBV29-1 and TRBJ1-1; 9 bases map to TRBD1. The ends lost 4 bases at V and 5 bases at J; junction bases unmatched: 5. Germline CDR1 and CDR2: SQVTM and ANQGSEA. This CDR3 contains 13 residues. The CDR3 protein is CSVVRTGETEAFF. DNA of the CDR3: TGCAGCGTTGTACGGACAGGGGAGACTGAAGCTTTCTTT.

V and J are TRBV6-5 and TRBJ2-2, with 7 nucleotides matching TRBD2. The CDR3 runs to 16 residues. Germline loops: CDR1 MNHEY, CDR2 SVGAGI. Losses at the gene ends were 6 bases for V and 4 bases for J; bases not matched to a gene: 11. CDR3 region: CASRLDWRGFTGELFF. The CDR3 bases are TGTGCCAGCAGATTAGACTGGCGGGGGTTCACCGGGGAGCTGTTTTTT.

This clonotype was observed a few times. J is TRBJ1-3 and V is TRBV7-2; D is undetermined. V was clipped by 6 bases and J by 0 bases, with 12 bases between them. Germline values: CDR1 SGHTA, CDR2 FQGNSA. CDR3 length equals 15 residues. For the CDR3, the DNA is TGTGCCAGCAGTCTATACACGAGCTCTGGAAACACCATATATTTT. Amino acid sequence: CASSLYTSSGNTIYF.

V is TRBV15 and J is TRBJ2-4; 14 positions agree with TRBD2. The trim removed 3 bases at V and 10 bases at J, leaving 5 bases unmatched. The CDR3 is 15 amino acids. In germline, CDR1 is LNHNV, CDR2 YYDKDF (reference sequence). The CDR3 loop is CATSSGLAGGLIQYF. The CDR3 nucleotides read TGTGCCACCAGCAGCGGACTAGCGGGAGGACTGATTCAGTACTTC.